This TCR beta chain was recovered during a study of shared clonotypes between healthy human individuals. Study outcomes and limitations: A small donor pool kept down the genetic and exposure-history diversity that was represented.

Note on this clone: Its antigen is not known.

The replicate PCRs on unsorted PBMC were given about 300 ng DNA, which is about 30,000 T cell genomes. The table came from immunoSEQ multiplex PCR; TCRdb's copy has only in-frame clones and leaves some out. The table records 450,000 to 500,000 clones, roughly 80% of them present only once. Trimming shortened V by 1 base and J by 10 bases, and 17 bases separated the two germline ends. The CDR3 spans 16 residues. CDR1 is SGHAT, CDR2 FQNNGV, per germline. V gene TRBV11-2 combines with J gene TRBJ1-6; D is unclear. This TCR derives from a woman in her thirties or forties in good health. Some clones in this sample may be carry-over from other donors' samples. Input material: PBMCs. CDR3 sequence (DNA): TGTGCCAGCAGCTTAGGCGCCACAAGTAGAGGATCACCCCTCCACTTT. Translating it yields CASSLGATSRGSPLHF.